This TCR beta chain was recovered during a study of CD8+ T cells in alopecia areata. Overall study findings and caveats: Throughout tofacitinib, many expanded lesional clones continued to persist in scalp and blood. In patients, TCRs were shared less clearly than in mice, and HLA may possibly be involved.

cDNA serving as the sequencing template came from extracted, reverse transcribed RNA. Using immunoSEQ multiplex PCR, the repertoire was profiled, and TCRdb retains in-frame clones only, with some absent. The table has 150,000 to 200,000 clones, roughly 60% seen once. Documented treatment: oral pan-JAK inhibitor, 5-10 mg twice daily. Germline-derived CDR1 and CDR2 are SGHRS and YFSETQ. The V gene lost 0 bases and the J gene lost 0 bases, with 4 bases spanning the gap. CDR3 length: 13 residues. To note about this clone: Its antigen remains unidentified.

Sequencing used CD4+ T cells sorted from blood, obtained at week 24, from a patient treated with tofacitinib. The receptor's source is a human donor with alopecia areata. The V and J genes are TRBV5-1 and TRBJ2-7; D is ambiguous. The DNA of the CDR3 is TGCGCCAGCAGCTTGGTGGCCTCCTACGAGCAGTACTTC. Its translation: CASSLVASYEQYF.